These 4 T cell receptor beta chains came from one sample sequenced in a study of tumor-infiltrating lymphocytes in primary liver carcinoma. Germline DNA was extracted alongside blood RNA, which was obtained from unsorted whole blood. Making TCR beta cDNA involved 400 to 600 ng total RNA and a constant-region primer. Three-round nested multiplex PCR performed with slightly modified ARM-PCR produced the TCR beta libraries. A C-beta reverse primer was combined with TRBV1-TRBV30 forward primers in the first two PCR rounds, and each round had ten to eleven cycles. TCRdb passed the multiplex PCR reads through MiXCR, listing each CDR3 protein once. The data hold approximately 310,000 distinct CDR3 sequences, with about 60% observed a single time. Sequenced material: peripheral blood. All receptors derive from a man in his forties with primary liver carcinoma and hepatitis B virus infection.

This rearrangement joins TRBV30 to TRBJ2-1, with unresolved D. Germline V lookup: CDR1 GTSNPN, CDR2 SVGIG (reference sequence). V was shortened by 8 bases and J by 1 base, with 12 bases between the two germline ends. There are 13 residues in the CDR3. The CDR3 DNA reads TGTGCCCTACTGCTCGGGTCCTACAATGAGCAGTTCTTC. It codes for CALLLGSYNEQFF.

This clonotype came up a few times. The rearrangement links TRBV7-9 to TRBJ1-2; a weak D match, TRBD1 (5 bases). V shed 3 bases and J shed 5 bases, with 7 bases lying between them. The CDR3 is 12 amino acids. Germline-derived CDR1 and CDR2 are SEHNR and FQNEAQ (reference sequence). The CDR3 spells CASSFGGYGYTF. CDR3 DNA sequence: TGTGCCAGCAGCTTTGGGGGGTATGGCTACACCTTC.

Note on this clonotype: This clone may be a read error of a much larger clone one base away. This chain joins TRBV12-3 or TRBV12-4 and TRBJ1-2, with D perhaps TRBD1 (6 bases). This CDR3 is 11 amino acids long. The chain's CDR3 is CASSQGTVAIF. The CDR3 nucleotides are TGTGCCAGCAGTCAGGGGACGGTCGCGATCTTC.

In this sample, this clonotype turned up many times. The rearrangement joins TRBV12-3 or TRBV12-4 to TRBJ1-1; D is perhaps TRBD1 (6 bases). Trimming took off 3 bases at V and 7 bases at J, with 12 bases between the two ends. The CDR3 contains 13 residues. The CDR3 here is CASSLYRENEAFF. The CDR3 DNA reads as TGTGCCAGCAGTTTGTACAGGGAAAATGAAGCTTTCTTT.